This entry lists 3 T cell receptor beta chains sequenced from one sample in a study of blood T cell repertoires in COVID-19. Sequencing was performed with immunoSEQ multiplex PCR; in TCRdb, only in-frame clones are kept and a portion is missing. The table has about 30,000 clones, about nine tenths seen once; the top ten hold about a tenth. Sequenced: peripheral blood. Receptors were obtained from a human donor with active COVID-19. The donor label of this sample is uncertain.

This chain joins TRBV21-1 and TRBJ1-6; TRBD1 reflects the table's D call only, with no check against the DNA. TRBV21-1 corresponds to a pseudogene. The CDR3 contains 14 residues. For the CDR3, the DNA is TGTGCCAGCAGCAGGGACAGGGAAATTTCACCCCTCCACTTT. Its translation: CASSRDREISPLHF.

This chain uses TRBV7-9 with TRBJ2-3, with 8 bases matching TRBD2. Losses at the gene ends were 5 bases for V and 0 bases for J; bases not matched to a gene: 10. Germline loops: CDR1 SEHNR, CDR2 FQNEAQ (reference sequence). The CDR3 length is 17 residues. CDR3 amino acids: CASSLLGGGTSTDTQYF. CDR3 coding DNA: TGTGCCAGCAGCCTCCTCGGGGGGGGTACTAGCACAGATACGCAGTATTTT.

The chain combines TRBV9 with TRBJ2-2, with D possibly matching TRBD2 (5 bases). CDR3 length equals 15 residues. V lost 0 bases and J lost 6, with 12 bases in between. Germline V gene data show CDR1 as SGDLS and CDR2 as YYNGEE. The CDR3 region has the DNA TGTGCCAGCAGCGTAGCAGTGGTCGGGGCCGGGGAGCTGTTTTTT. Encoded protein: CASSVAVVGAGELFF.